Following are 29 T cell receptor beta chains from one sample sequenced in a study of T cells in Graves' hyperthyroidism and ophthalmopathy. Template material for amplifying TCR beta CDR3 regions consisted of RNA transcripts. A first-round RT-PCR of the TCR CDR3 used the HTBI primer set. TCRdb ran MiXCR on the multiplex PCR reads and lists one entry per CDR3 protein. The sample lists hundreds of thousands of distinct CDR3 sequences, about 45% seen once, with about 7% in the top ten. Specimen: peripheral blood or thyroid tissue (not recorded which). The origin of the receptors is an adult man with Graves' disease, either hyperthyroidism or ophthalmopathy (not recorded which).

The chain employs TRBV2 and TRBJ2-7; 7 positions match TRBD1. Trimming cost V 5 bases and J 6 bases; bases outside gene matches: 10. CDR1 SNHLY and CDR2 FYNNEI come from the germline V gene. The CDR3 is made up of 14 amino acids. CDR3 coding DNA: TGTGCCAGCAGTTCGACAGGGTTCGGCCTCGAGCAGTACTTC. Translated: CASSSTGFGLEQYF. The full variable domain, rest sourced from reference TRBV2 and TRBJ2-7, is EPEVTQTPSHQVTQMGQEVILRCVPISNHLYFYWYRQILGQKVEFLVSFYNNEISEKSEIFDDQFSVERPDGSNFTLKIRSTKLEDSAMYFCASSSTGFGLEQYFGPGTRLTVT.

The chain joins TRBV7-9 to TRBJ2-7, with 11 nucleotides matching TRBD2. From germline, CDR1 is SEHNR and CDR2 FQNEAQ (reference sequence). V was clipped by 5 bases and J by 1 base; unmatched bases: 4. The CDR3 runs to 15 residues. CDR3 DNA: TGTGCCAGCAGCACGGGACTAGCGGTTTCCTACGAGCAGTACTTC. The encoded protein is CASSTGLAVSYEQYF.

The genes are TRBV7-2 and TRBJ2-2, with unresolved D. CDR3 length: 16 amino acids. Trimming removed 1 base at V and 0 bases at J, with 9 bases between. CDR1 SGHTA and CDR2 FQGNSA come from the germline V gene. The CDR3 DNA reads TGTGCCAGCAGCTTAGATGGGCAGGCGAACACCGGGGAGCTGTTTTTT. This sequence encodes CASSLDGQANTGELFF. The complete variable domain, with remaining parts taken from reference TRBV7-2 and TRBJ2-2, reads GAGVSQSPSNKVTEKGKDVELRCDPISGHTALYWYRQSLGQGLEFLIYFQGNSAPDKSGLPSDRFSAERTGGSVSTLTIQRTQQEDSAVYLCASSLDGQANTGELFFGEGSRLTVL.

This clonotype was seen ten or more times. The chain is built from TRBV20-1 and TRBJ2-7; 8 bases agree with TRBD1. The V gene end was trimmed by 5 bases and the J gene end by 5 bases; junction bases not matched to a gene: 5. This CDR3 contains 12 residues. Per the germline V gene, CDR1 is DFQATT and CDR2 is SNEGSKA (reference sequence). The CDR3 loop is CSAQGAFDEQYF. The CDR3, as DNA: TGCAGTGCTCAGGGGGCGTTCGACGAGCAGTACTTC.

The V gene is TRBV10-2, the J gene TRBJ1-1; TRBD1 agrees at 8 bases. Germline loops: CDR1 WSHSY, CDR2 SAAADI. V was clipped by 10 bases and J by 3 bases; unmatched bases: 7. CDR3 length: 13 residues. The CDR3: CATPDREHTEAFF. The CDR3 nucleotides are TGCGCCACCCCGGACAGGGAGCACACTGAAGCTTTCTTT.

The V call is TRBV29-1, the J call TRBJ2-7, with 9 positions matching TRBD1. Unmatched junction bases numbered 19, after V lost 6 bases and J lost 7 bases. Looked up from germline, CDR1 is SQVTM and CDR2 is ANQGSEA. The CDR3 has 16 amino acids. This CDR3 is CSVVPGQGIYGGEQYF. The CDR3 nucleotides read TGCAGCGTCGTCCCGGGACAGGGAATCTATGGCGGTGAGCAGTACTTC.

The chain couples TRBV7-6 to TRBJ2-5, with D possibly matching TRBD1 (6 bases). The V end was cut by 3 bases, the J end by 5 bases, with 19 bases between. This CDR3 has 16 amino acids. Germline loops: CDR1 SGHVS, CDR2 FNYEAQ. In nucleotides, the CDR3 is TGTGCCAGCAGCTTGGTCGATAACAGGGATTGGGAGACCCAGTACTTC. This sequence encodes CASSLVDNRDWETQYF.

A single count supports this clonotype. This chain connects TRBV29-1 to TRBJ1-6; 10 nucleotides line up with TRBD1. CDR3 length equals 14 residues. With 6 bases clipped from V and 5 bases from J, the junction kept 4 bases outside the gene matches. CDR1 SQVTM and CDR2 ANQGSEA come from the germline V gene. CDR3 protein: CSVGTGADNSPLHF. The CDR3 DNA follows: TGCAGCGTCGGGACAGGGGCCGATAATTCACCCCTCCACTTT.

This clonotype was recorded many times. J is TRBJ1-1 and V is TRBV5-1, with a weak D call TRBD1 (6 bases). Germline V gives CDR1 SGHRS, CDR2 YFSETQ. The V and J ends lost 4 bases and 4 bases respectively, with 11 bases between them. This CDR3 contains 13 residues. CDR3 nucleotides: TGCGCCAGCAGCCTGCTGGACAGCACTGAAGCTTTCTTT. It codes for CASSLLDSTEAFF.

This clonotype was counted between two and nine times. The chain joins TRBV5-4 to TRBJ2-7; unclear D gene. Trimming pared 4 bases from V and 0 bases from J, leaving 14 bases between. Germline-derived CDR1 and CDR2 are SGHNT and YYREEE (reference sequence). The CDR3 contains 15 residues. The CDR3 coding sequence is TGTGCCAGCAGCCCAGGATCATCCAGCTCCTACGAGCAGTACTTC. Encoded protein: CASSPGSSSSYEQYF.

This clonotype appeared a few times. This rearrangement joins TRBV5-4 to TRBJ2-7; 8 nucleotides line up with TRBD2. Trimming at V came to 2 bases and at J to 5 bases, leaving 6 bases not matched to a gene. The CDR3 runs to 14 residues. Germline V gene lookup returns CDR1 SGHNT and CDR2 YYREEE (reference sequence). CDR3 in DNA: TGTGCCAGCAGCTTCAGCGGGAGTCTCGACGAGCAGTACTTC. As protein: CASSFSGSLDEQYF.

CDR3 DNA sequence: TGTGCCAGCAGTACTCAGGGCAGTGGCTACACCTTC. It encodes CASSTQGSGYTF. The chain links TRBV2 to TRBJ1-2, with D tentatively TRBD1 (5 bases). The CDR3 runs to 12 residues. The germline V gene has CDR1 SNHLY and CDR2 FYNNEI. Trimming stripped 5 bases from V and 7 bases from J, with 11 bases between.

This sequence joins TRBV2 and TRBJ1-1, with D possibly TRBD1 on 5 matching bases. The CDR3 extends over 14 amino acids. V was clipped by 4 bases and J by 4 bases, with 13 bases between them. Germline CDR1 and CDR2: SNHLY and FYNNEI. CDR3 nucleotides: TGTGCCAGCAGTGTAGACAGAATGAGCACTGAAGCTTTCTTT. It translates to CASSVDRMSTEAFF.

As for this clonotype: One junction end disagrees with the germline gene, perhaps due to a read error. The genes are TRBV2 and TRBJ1-1; D is ambiguous. The CDR3 loop spans 15 amino acids. Germline V gene sequence: CDR1 SNHLY, CDR2 FYNNEI. The CDR3 loop reads CASCDTFPPRTEAFF. The CDR3 DNA sequence: TGTGCCAGCTGTGACACCTTCCCACCTCGCACTGAAGCTTTCTTT.

The chain has TRBV13 and TRBJ2-7, with D perhaps TRBD1 (6 bases). Germline CDR1 reads PRHDT; CDR2 reads FYEKMQ (reference sequence). V lost 5 bases and J 2 bases, leaving 16 bases between the germline ends. This CDR3 comprises 15 residues. CDR3 region: CASSLRDMGPYEQYF. The CDR3 nucleotides read TGTGCCAGCAGCCTCCGGGACATGGGCCCCTACGAGCAGTACTTC.

This clonotype was observed a handful of times. The rearrangement uses TRBV7-6 and TRBJ1-2; a possible D gene is TRBD1 (5 bases). Trimming pared 5 bases from V and 3 bases from J, leaving 13 bases between. CDR3 length: 14 residues. Germline CDR1 is SGHVS and CDR2 is FNYEAQ. Written as DNA, the CDR3 is TGTGCCAGCAGCCCCCCGGGGGTAGACTATGGCTACACCTTC. It specifies CASSPPGVDYGYTF.

This clonotype was found many times. The V gene is TRBV29-1, the J gene TRBJ1-4, with no clear D. The germline V and J ends were trimmed by 3 bases and 0 bases, with 5 bases remaining between them. Per the germline V gene, CDR1 is SQVTM and CDR2 is ANQGSEA. CDR3 length equals 13 residues. The CDR3 DNA follows: TGCAGCGTTGACGGTGCAACTAATGAAAAACTGTTTTTT. It encodes CSVDGATNEKLFF.

This clonotype was counted many times. This sequence joins TRBV7-2 and TRBJ1-5, with D unclear. Germline V CDR1 and CDR2: SGHTA, FQGNSA. This CDR3 is 14 amino acids long. V lost 5 bases, J lost 6 bases, and 14 bases lay in between. The chain's CDR3 is CASSQGGQLQPQHF. The DNA for the CDR3 is TGTGCCAGCAGCCAAGGAGGGCAGCTTCAGCCCCAGCATTTT.

As for this clonotype: At one boundary the junction diverges from the germline segment, which might be a read error. The chain is built from TRBV2 and TRBJ2-6; D call uncertain. The CDR3 consists of 12 residues. Germline V gives CDR1 SNHLY, CDR2 FYNNEI. For the CDR3, the DNA is TGTGCCAGCAGAGATGGGGACAACGTCCTGACTTTC. Translated, it gives CASRDGDNVLTF. Full variable domain (rest looked up from reference TRBV2 and TRBJ2-6): EPEVTQTPSHQVTQMGQEVILRCVPISNHLYFYWYRQILGQKVEFLVSFYNNEISEKSEIFDDQFSVERPDGSNFTLKIRSTKLEDSAMYFCASRDGDNVLTFGAGSRLTVL.

Ten or more counts support this clonotype. This chain joins TRBV20-1 and TRBJ2-7; D perhaps matches TRBD2 (5 bases). The ends were cut back, 5 bases at V and 5 bases at J, with 7 bases in the middle. Germline-derived CDR1 and CDR2 are DFQATT and SNEGSKA (reference sequence). There are 10 residues in the CDR3. For the CDR3, the DNA is TGCAGTGCTGAGAGGGACGAGCAGTACTTC. Its protein product is CSAERDEQYF.

J is TRBJ1-3 and V is TRBV20-1, with 7 nucleotides matching TRBD1. The V segment lost 2 bases and the J segment 0 bases; nucleotides outside the gene matches: 7. The CDR3 totals 16 residues. From germline, CDR1 is DFQATT and CDR2 SNEGSKA (reference sequence). CDR3: CSARPDRDSSGNTIYF. CDR3 bases: TGCAGTGCTAGACCCGACAGGGACAGCTCTGGAAACACCATATATTTT.

The sample holds one count of this clonotype. The V and J genes are TRBV7-2 and TRBJ2-7, with D unresolved. Trimming took off 11 bases at V and 2 bases at J, with 10 bases between the two ends. The CDR3 spans 11 residues. Germline V gives CDR1 SGHTA, CDR2 FQGNSA. The CDR3 sequence: CAWSRAYEQYF. Written as DNA, the CDR3 is TGTGCCTGGAGTCGGGCCTACGAGCAGTACTTC. Based on the CDR3 plus reference TRBV7-2 and TRBJ2-7, the full variable domain is GAGVSQSPSNKVTEKGKDVELRCDPISGHTALYWYRQSLGQGLEFLIYFQGNSAPDKSGLPSDRFSAERTGGSVSTLTIQRTQQEDSAVYLCAWSRAYEQYFGPGTRLTVT.

This rearrangement joins TRBV7-2 to TRBJ1-2, with D uncertain. The CDR3 has 11 residues. From germline, CDR1 is SGHTA and CDR2 FQGNSA. Trimming left V 5 bases short and J 8 bases short, with 9 bases between. The CDR3 is CASSPRGGYTF. In DNA, the CDR3 is TGTGCCAGCAGCCCCCGCGGGGGCTACACCTTC.

Regarding this clonotype: Without the conserved terminal phenylalanine or tryptophan, this CDR3 likely stems from a read error. The DNA is left out, because the CDR3 cannot be placed on it with certainty; the CDR3 is given as TCRdb lists it. The rearrangement links TRBV2 to TRBJ1-1. With termini counted, the CDR3 has 10 amino acids. Germline CDR1 SNHLY, CDR2 FYNNEI. CDR3 in amino acids: CASSDRKGFY.

The chain links TRBV29-1 to TRBJ1-3, with D perhaps matching TRBD1 (5 bases). CDR3 length equals 11 residues. The V gene's germline CDR1 is SQVTM and CDR2 ANQGSEA. V was trimmed by 2 bases and J by 8 bases, leaving 7 bases between them. In DNA, the CDR3 is TGCAGCGTTGAAAAAGGGGACACCATATATTTT. It specifies CSVEKGDTIYF.

In its sample, this clonotype was seen many times. A read error may account for a junction end that differs from germline. The chain recombines TRBV4-1 with TRBJ2-7, with 11 bases lining up with TRBD1. The CDR3 covers 14 residues. Germline values: CDR1 MGHRA, CDR2 YSYEKL. For the CDR3, the DNA is TGTGCCAGCAGCCAGGGACAGGGGGCCTACGAGCAGTACTTC. Its translation: CASSQGQGAYEQYF.

The chain recombines TRBV15 with TRBJ1-1; D not resolved. The CDR3 covers 15 residues. Germline CDR1 LNHNV, CDR2 YYDKDF (reference sequence). Trimming removed 0 bases at V and 1 base at J, with 9 bases between. This CDR3 is CATSREIPGNTEAFF. The CDR3 coding sequence is TGTGCCACCAGCAGAGAGATTCCTGGGAACACTGAAGCTTTCTTT. Variable domain in full (rest from reference TRBV15 and TRBJ1-1): DAMVIQNPRYQVTQFGKPVTLSCSQTLNHNVMYWYQQKSSQAPKLLFHYYDKDFNNEADTPDNFQSRRPNTSFCFLDIRSPGLGDTAMYLCATSREIPGNTEAFFGQGTRLTVV.

As to this clonotype: An end of the junction differs from the germline gene, which may be a read error. V is TRBV7-9 and J is TRBJ2-7, with 8 bases that match TRBD1. CDR3 length: 15 residues. The germline gives CDR1 SEHNR, CDR2 FQNEAQ (reference sequence). CDR3 in DNA: TGCGCCAGCAGCCACGGTCAGGGGGCGCGGTACGAGCAGTACTTC. Encoded protein: CASSHGQGARYEQYF.

This clonotype was counted many times. CDR3 DNA sequence: TGTGCCAGCAGTGAAGGAAGAAGGCTTTATGGCTACACCTTC. Protein: CASSEGRRLYGYTF. This rearrangement joins TRBV6-5 to TRBJ1-2, with unresolved D. Looked up from germline, CDR1 is MNHEY and CDR2 is SVGAGI. The germline V and J ends were trimmed by 5 bases and 5 bases, with 15 bases remaining between them. The length of the CDR3 is 14 residues.